A selection of T cell receptor beta chains follows, all from one sample in a study of Tregs in tolerant kidney transplant recipients. Clones were sequenced by immunoSEQ multiplex PCR, and TCRdb holds only the in-frame ones, with some missing. Among 60,000 to 65,000 clones listed, about 98% were seen once. This sample comprised Tregs from blood, obtained before the transplant. The receptors stem from a human donor who received a combined kidney and bone marrow transplant. Each CDR3 is given with its conserved first and last residue. D genes are given only for firm matches.

d_gene	v_gene	len	j_gene	CDR3aa	CDR3nt
TRBD2	TRBV9	17	TRBJ2-2	CASSVPLAGGDTGELFF	TGTGCCAGCAGCGTGCCTTTAGCGGGGGGAGACACCGGGGAGCTGTTTTTT
NA	TRBV4-1	15	TRBJ2-1	CASSQDWLARNEQFF	TGCGCCAGCAGCCAAGATTGGCTAGCACGGAATGAGCAGTTCTTC
NA	TRBV19	13	TRBJ1-2	CASVQNGIYGYTF	TGTGCCAGTGTCCAAAACGGGATCTATGGCTACACCTTC
TRBD1	TRBV7-2	15	TRBJ1-6	CASSSLGGQGPPLHF	TGTGCCAGCAGCTCATTAGGGGGACAGGGCCCACCCCTCCACTTT
TRBD1	TRBV29-1	13	TRBJ1-1	CSARPTGGPEAFF	TGCAGCGCACGACCTACAGGGGGCCCTGAAGCTTTCTTT
TRBD2	TRBV5-6	17	TRBJ2-3	CASSFLTSGPRGVTQYF	TGTGCCAGCAGCTTCCTGACTAGCGGACCCAGGGGCGTTACGCAGTATTTT
NA	TRBV15	13	TRBJ2-2	CATSRSSTGELFF	TGTGCCACCAGCAGATCCAGTACCGGGGAGCTGTTTTTT
TRBD2	TRBV5-1	16	TRBJ2-5	CASSFSGTSGQETQYF	TGCGCCAGCAGCTTCAGCGGGACTAGCGGGCAAGAGACCCAGTACTTC
NA	TRBV4-2	16	TRBJ2-7	CASSQDGREGGYEQYF	TGTGCCAGCAGCCAAGATGGAAGGGAAGGGGGCTACGAGCAGTACTTC
NA	TRBV5-5	15	TRBJ2-3	CASSLARVQADTQYF	TGTGCCAGCAGCTTGGCGAGGGTTCAAGCAGATACGCAGTATTTT
NA	TRBV18	17	TRBJ1-1	CASSLLILSGRNTEAFF	TGTGCCAGCTCACTCTTAATATTGTCGGGGAGAAACACTGAAGCTTTCTTT
TRBD2	TRBV7-6	17	TRBJ2-3	CASSRPPLAGSADTQYF	TGTGCCAGCAGCCGTCCCCCACTAGCGGGGTCCGCAGATACGCAGTATTTT